The next 19 T cell receptor beta chains were all read from a single sample in a study of blood T cell repertoires in COVID-19. The table came from immunoSEQ multiplex PCR; TCRdb's copy has only in-frame clones and leaves some out. This table has 280,000 or so clones, 85% to 90% appearing once. Input material: peripheral blood. All receptors come from a human donor in a cohort sampled during active COVID-19.

This clone was seen only once. The gene calls are TRBV12-3 or TRBV12-4 and TRBJ1-6, with 7 bases lining up with TRBD1. This CDR3 is 13 amino acids long. V was clipped by 5 bases and J by 10 bases; unmatched bases: 5. The CDR3 DNA is TGTGCCAGCAGTAAAGGGGGCAGGTCACCCCTCCACTTT. Translating it yields CASSKGGRSPLHF.

V gene TRBV7-6 combines with J gene TRBJ2-5; TRBD2 aligns across 7 bases. This CDR3 contains 15 residues. V gave up 5 bases and J gave up 7 bases; unmatched junction bases: 13. In germline, CDR1 is SGHVS, CDR2 FNYEAQ. DNA of the CDR3: TGTGCCAGCAGCCGGGAGGTTATTAACAGCGGGACCCAGTACTTC. As protein: CASSREVINSGTQYF.

The chain links TRBV5-1 to TRBJ2-5; tentative D call: TRBD1 (5 bases). Trimming cost V 3 bases and J 4 bases, with 22 bases left between them. CDR3 length: 17 residues. CDR1 and CDR2 (germline): SGHRS, YFSETQ. DNA for the CDR3: TGCGCCAGCAGCTCCCTCTCCTCGACAGCCGCCCGAGAGACCCAGTACTTC. Its translation: CASSSLSSTAARETQYF.

The chain employs TRBV11-2 and TRBJ2-1; 9 bases map to TRBD2. The CDR3 has 15 amino acids. The germline V gene encodes CDR1 SGHAT and CDR2 FQNNGV. The trim removed 0 bases at V and 9 bases at J, leaving 6 bases unmatched. CDR3 loop: CASSLEAGGLSEQFF. The CDR3 DNA sequence: TGTGCCAGCAGCTTAGAGGCGGGGGGGCTGAGTGAGCAGTTCTTC.

The V call is TRBV6-1, the J call TRBJ2-3; D unresolved. The CDR3 runs to 12 residues. In germline, CDR1 is MNHNS, CDR2 SASEGT. Trimming pared 2 bases from V and 12 bases from J, leaving 12 bases between. CDR3 protein: CASSEPSVNQYF. Written as DNA, the CDR3 is TGTGCCAGCAGTGAACCATCGGTAAATCAGTATTTT.

This clone was detected only a few times. The J gene is TRBJ2-1, the V gene TRBV4-3, with TRBD2 as a possible D gene (5 bases). V lost 0 bases and J 10 bases, leaving 10 bases between the germline ends. This CDR3 is 13 amino acids long. In germline, CDR1 is LGHNA, CDR2 YSLEER. The CDR3 loop reads CASSQDPGREQFF. The CDR3 bases are TGCGCCAGCAGCCAAGATCCGGGAAGAGAGCAGTTCTTC.

V usage is TRBV3-1 (or the pseudogene TRBV3-2) and J usage is TRBJ2-5; TRBD2 is a possible D gene (6 bases). Germline CDR1 is LGHDT and CDR2 is YNNKEL (reference sequence). The CDR3 sequence is 14 residues long. Trimming cost V 3 bases and J 1 base, with 9 bases left between them. CDR3 in amino acids: CASSQAGIQETQYF. In DNA, the CDR3 is TGTGCCAGCAGCCAGGCGGGAATCCAAGAGACCCAGTACTTC.

This chain uses TRBV2 with TRBJ2-7; D gene ambiguous. Trimming shortened V by 9 bases and J by 1 base, and 16 bases separated the two germline ends. CDR3 length: 14 residues. Per the germline V gene, CDR1 is SNHLY and CDR2 is FYNNEI. The CDR3 reads CASVAQGVSYEQYF. Here the CDR3 DNA reads TGTGCCAGTGTCGCCCAAGGAGTGTCCTACGAGCAGTACTTC.

This chain links TRBV19 with TRBJ1-1, with D possibly TRBD1 on 5 matching bases. The germline gives CDR1 LNHDA, CDR2 SQIVND (reference sequence). This CDR3 is built from 13 residues. Trimming stripped 9 bases from V and 6 bases from J, with 17 bases between. The CDR3 DNA reads as TGTGCCAGCCGGGAGGGGAATTTGCCTGAAGCTTTCTTT. It encodes CASREGNLPEAFF.

The CDR3 loop reads CASSQDSYIQYF. The CDR3 DNA follows: TGTGCCAGCAGCCAAGACAGTTACATTCAGTACTTC. The J gene is TRBJ2-4, the V gene TRBV28; tentatively, D is TRBD1 (5 bases). The germline CDR1 and CDR2 sequences are MDHEN and SYDVKM. The V gene lost 6 bases and the J gene lost 8 bases, with 11 bases spanning the gap. This CDR3 comprises 12 residues.

The chain recombines TRBV28 with TRBJ1-6; no clear D gene. The germline gives CDR1 MDHEN, CDR2 SYDVKM. CDR3 length equals 14 residues. V gave up 7 bases and J gave up 5 bases, with 12 bases separating them. In DNA form, the CDR3 reads TGTGCCAGCACCCTGGGGAGCCATAATTCACCCCTCCACTTT. It specifies CASTLGSHNSPLHF. Variable domain in full (rest from reference TRBV28 and TRBJ1-6): DVKVTQSSRYLVKRTGEKVFLECVQDMDHENMFWYRQDPGLGLRLIYFSYDVKMKEKGDIPEGYSVSREKKERFSLILESASTNQTSMYLCASTLGSHNSPLHFGNGTRLTVT.

The chain recombines TRBV7-2 with TRBJ1-1, with a possible D match to TRBD1 (5 bases). CDR1 SGHTA and CDR2 FQGNSA come from the germline V gene. The CDR3 length is 13 residues. The ends were cut back, 4 bases at V and 0 bases at J, with 6 bases in the middle. CDR3 sequence (DNA): TGTGCCAGCAGCTCACAGGTGAACACTGAAGCTTTCTTT. Protein: CASSSQVNTEAFF. Based on the CDR3 plus reference TRBV7-2 and TRBJ1-1, the full variable domain is GAGVSQSPSNKVTEKGKDVELRCDPISGHTALYWYRQSLGQGLEFLIYFQGNSAPDKSGLPSDRFSAERTGGSVSTLTIQRTQQEDSAVYLCASSSQVNTEAFFGQGTRLTVV.

This clone has only a few counts. This chain links TRBV15 with TRBJ1-3, with D unclear. Germline lookup yields CDR1 LNHNV and CDR2 YYDKDF (reference sequence). The V gene lost 0 bases and the J gene lost 2 bases, with 8 bases spanning the gap. The CDR3 totals 15 residues. The CDR3 DNA reads as TGTGCCACCAGCAGAGATTACGGTGCTGGAAACACCATATATTTT. Translated: CATSRDYGAGNTIYF.

The chain links TRBV19 to TRBJ2-3; 12 bases agree with TRBD2. CDR1 and CDR2 from the germline V gene are LNHDA and SQIVND (reference sequence). The CDR3 has 18 residues. J gave up 0 bases and V 4 bases, and 8 bases lay outside the gene matches. CDR3 DNA: TGTGCCAGTAGTAGGCTAGCGGGAGGGGCTACCAGCACAGATACGCAGTATTTT. Residues: CASSRLAGGATSTDTQYF.

This clone was observed once. A read error may produce the germline difference seen at one junction end. The V gene is TRBV5-1, the J gene TRBJ2-5; tentatively, D is TRBD2 (6 bases). Germline V gene data show CDR1 as SGHRS and CDR2 as YFSETQ. CDR3 length: 13 residues. For the CDR3, the DNA is TGCGCCAGCCGCTTGGCGGGAAGGGAGACCCAGTACTTC. This encodes CASRLAGRETQYF.

V is TRBV18 and J is TRBJ2-1; 8 nucleotides line up with TRBD2. This CDR3 spans 16 amino acids. J was trimmed by 4 bases and V by 3 bases; bases with no gene match: 8. CDR1 and CDR2 (germline): KGHSH, LQKENI. The CDR3: CASSPLAGRRYNEQFF. CDR3 bases: TGTGCCAGCTCACCCTTAGCGGGAAGAAGGTACAATGAGCAGTTCTTC. The variable domain in full, with the rest retrieved from reference TRBV18 and TRBJ2-1, is NAGVMQNPRHLVRRRGQEARLRCSPMKGHSHVYWYRQLPEEGLKFMVYLQKENIIDESGMPKERFSAEFPKEGPSILRIQQVVRGDSAAYFCASSPLAGRRYNEQFFGPGTRLTVL.

The chain couples TRBV6-5 to TRBJ2-1; the D gene is possibly TRBD2 (6 bases). The CDR3 length is 13 residues. Germline V gene lookup returns CDR1 MNHEY and CDR2 SVGAGI. The V gene lost 5 bases and the J gene lost 3 bases, with 8 bases spanning the gap. CDR3 DNA sequence: TGTGCCAGCAGTCCGGGGGTCTACAATGAGCAGTTCTTC. Encoded protein: CASSPGVYNEQFF.

This clone is a singleton in its sample. The chain combines TRBV5-5 with TRBJ1-6; D ambiguous. The CDR3 covers 14 residues. Trimming pared 7 bases from V and 0 bases from J, leaving 8 bases between. Looked up from germline, CDR1 is SGHKS and CDR2 is YYEKEE (reference sequence). The CDR3 reads CASQDGSYNSPLHF. CDR3 nucleotide sequence: TGTGCCAGCCAGGATGGCTCCTATAATTCACCCCTCCACTTT.

This clone was recorded only once. In nucleotides, the CDR3 is TGTGCCAGCAGGGACACTAGCGGGAGGACCGGGGAGCTGTTTTTT. Protein sequence: CASRDTSGRTGELFF. The J gene is TRBJ2-2, the V gene TRBV7-9; 12 positions match TRBD2. The junction had 4 bases not matched to a gene; V was cut back by 6 bases and J by 5 bases. This CDR3 is 15 amino acids long. The germline gives CDR1 SEHNR, CDR2 FQNEAQ (reference sequence).